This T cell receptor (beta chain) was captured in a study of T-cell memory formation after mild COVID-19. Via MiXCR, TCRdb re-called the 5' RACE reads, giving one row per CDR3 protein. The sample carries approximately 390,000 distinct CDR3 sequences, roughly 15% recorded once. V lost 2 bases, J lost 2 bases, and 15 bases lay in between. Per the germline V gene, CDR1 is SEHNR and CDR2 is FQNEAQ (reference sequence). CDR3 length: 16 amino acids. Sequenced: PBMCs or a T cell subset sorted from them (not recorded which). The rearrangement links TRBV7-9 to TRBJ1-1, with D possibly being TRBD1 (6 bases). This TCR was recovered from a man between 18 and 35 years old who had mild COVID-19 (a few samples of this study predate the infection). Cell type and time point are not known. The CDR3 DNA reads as TGTGCCAGCAGCTTAACCCGTACAGGGCCCAACACTGAAGCTTTCTTT. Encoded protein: CASSLTRTGPNTEAFF.